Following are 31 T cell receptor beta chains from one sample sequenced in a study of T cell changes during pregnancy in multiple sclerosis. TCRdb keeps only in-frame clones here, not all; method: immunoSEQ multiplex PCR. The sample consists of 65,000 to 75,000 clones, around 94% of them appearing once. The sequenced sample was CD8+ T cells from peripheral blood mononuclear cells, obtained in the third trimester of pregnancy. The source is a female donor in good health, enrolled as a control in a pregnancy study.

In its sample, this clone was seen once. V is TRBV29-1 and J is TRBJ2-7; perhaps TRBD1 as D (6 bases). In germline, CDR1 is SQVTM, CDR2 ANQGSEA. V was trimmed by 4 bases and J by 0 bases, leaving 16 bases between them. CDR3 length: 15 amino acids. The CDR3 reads CSVVDRPSISYEQYF. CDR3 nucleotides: TGCAGCGTTGTGGACAGACCCTCGATCTCCTACGAGCAGTACTTC.

CDR3 nucleotide sequence: TGTGCCAGCAGCTTATTTGGACAGGGAGGGTACGAGCAGTACTTC. As protein: CASSLFGQGGYEQYF. The gene calls are TRBV7-9 and TRBJ2-7; TRBD1 might be the D (8 bases). CDR1 is SEHNR and CDR2 is FQNEAQ in the germline V gene (reference sequence). This CDR3 spans 15 amino acids. V lost 2 bases, J lost 4 bases, and 15 bases lay in between.

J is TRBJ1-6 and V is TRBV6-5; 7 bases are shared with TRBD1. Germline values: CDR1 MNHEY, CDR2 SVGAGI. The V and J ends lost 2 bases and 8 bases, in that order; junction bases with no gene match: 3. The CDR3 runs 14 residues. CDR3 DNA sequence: TGTGCCAGCAGTTACCTTCAGGGGGATTCACCCCTCCACTTT. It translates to CASSYLQGDSPLHF.

CDR3 nucleotides: TGTGCCTGGAGTGCCCTATCCTGGACAGGGGACCCGATGAACACCGGGGAGCTGTTTTTT. Translated, it gives CAWSALSWTGDPMNTGELFF. V gene TRBV30 combines with J gene TRBJ2-2, with 9 nucleotides matching TRBD1. The CDR3 length is 20 residues. Germline trimming cut 1 base from V and 1 base from J; bases unmatched to any gene: 16. Germline loops: CDR1 GTSNPN, CDR2 SVGIG (reference sequence).

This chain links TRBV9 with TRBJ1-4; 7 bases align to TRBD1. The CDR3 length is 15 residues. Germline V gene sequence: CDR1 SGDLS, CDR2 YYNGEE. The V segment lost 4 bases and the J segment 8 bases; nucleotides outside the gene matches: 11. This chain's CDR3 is CASSPSATGKEKLFF. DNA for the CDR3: TGTGCCAGCAGCCCCAGTGCGACAGGGAAGGAAAAACTGTTTTTT.

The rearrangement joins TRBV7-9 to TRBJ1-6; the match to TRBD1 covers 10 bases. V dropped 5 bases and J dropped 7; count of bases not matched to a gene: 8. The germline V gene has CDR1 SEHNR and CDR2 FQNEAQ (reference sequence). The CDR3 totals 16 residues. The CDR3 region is CASSPRDRGPNSPLHF. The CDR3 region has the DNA TGTGCCAGCAGCCCCCGGGACAGGGGTCCCAATTCACCCCTCCACTTT.

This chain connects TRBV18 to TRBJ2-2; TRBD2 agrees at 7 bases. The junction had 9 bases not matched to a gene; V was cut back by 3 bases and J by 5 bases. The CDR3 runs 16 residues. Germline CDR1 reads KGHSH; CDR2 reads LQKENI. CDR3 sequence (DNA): TGTGCCAGCTCACCGGAGGGACTAACTAGTACCGGGGAGCTGTTTTTT. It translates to CASSPEGLTSTGELFF.

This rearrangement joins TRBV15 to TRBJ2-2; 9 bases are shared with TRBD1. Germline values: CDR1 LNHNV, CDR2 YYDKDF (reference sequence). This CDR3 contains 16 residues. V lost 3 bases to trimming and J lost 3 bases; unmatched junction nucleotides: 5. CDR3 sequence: CATSRPGQGYTGELFF. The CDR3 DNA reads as TGTGCCACCAGCAGGCCGGGACAGGGATACACCGGGGAGCTGTTTTTT.

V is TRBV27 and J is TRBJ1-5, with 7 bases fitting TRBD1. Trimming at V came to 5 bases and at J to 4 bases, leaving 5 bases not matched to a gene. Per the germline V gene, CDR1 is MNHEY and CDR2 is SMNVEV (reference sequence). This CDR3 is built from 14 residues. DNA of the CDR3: TGTGCCAGCAGTCAGGGGGTGGAGAATCAGCCCCAGCATTTT. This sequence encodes CASSQGVENQPQHF.

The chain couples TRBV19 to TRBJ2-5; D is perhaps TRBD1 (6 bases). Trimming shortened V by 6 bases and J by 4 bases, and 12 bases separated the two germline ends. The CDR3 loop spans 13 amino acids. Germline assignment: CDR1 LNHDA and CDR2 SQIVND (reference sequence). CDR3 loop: CASSFQGRETQYF. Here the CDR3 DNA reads TGTGCCAGTAGCTTCCAGGGGAGAGAGACCCAGTACTTC.

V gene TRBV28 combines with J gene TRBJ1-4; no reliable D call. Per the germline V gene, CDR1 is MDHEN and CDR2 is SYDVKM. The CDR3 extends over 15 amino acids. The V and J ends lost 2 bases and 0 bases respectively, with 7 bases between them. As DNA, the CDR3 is TGTGCCAGCAGTTTACCGTCGGCAACTAATGAAAAACTGTTTTTT. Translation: CASSLPSATNEKLFF.

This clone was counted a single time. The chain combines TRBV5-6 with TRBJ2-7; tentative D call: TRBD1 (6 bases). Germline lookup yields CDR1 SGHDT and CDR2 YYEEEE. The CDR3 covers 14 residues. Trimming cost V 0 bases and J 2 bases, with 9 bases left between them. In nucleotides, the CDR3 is TGTGCCAGCAGCTTGGTCGGACAGACCTACGAGCAGTACTTC. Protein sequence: CASSLVGQTYEQYF.

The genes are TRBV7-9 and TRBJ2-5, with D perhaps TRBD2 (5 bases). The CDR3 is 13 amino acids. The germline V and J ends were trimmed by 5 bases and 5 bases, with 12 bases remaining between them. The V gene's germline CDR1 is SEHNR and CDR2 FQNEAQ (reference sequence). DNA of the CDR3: TGTGCCAGCAGCCCTCCAAGAGGGGAGACCCAGTACTTC. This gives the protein CASSPPRGETQYF.

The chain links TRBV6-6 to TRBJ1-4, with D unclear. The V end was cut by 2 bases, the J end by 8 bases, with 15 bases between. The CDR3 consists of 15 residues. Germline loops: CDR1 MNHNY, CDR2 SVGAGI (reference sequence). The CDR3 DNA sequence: TGTGCCAGCAGTTACGGTCCGGATTCGCGGGAAAAACTGTTTTTT. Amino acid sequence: CASSYGPDSREKLFF.

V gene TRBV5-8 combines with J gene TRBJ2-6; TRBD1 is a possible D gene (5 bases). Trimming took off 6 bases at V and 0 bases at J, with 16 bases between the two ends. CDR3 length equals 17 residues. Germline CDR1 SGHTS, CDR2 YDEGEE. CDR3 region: CASTGGQLDSGANVLTF. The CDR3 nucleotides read TGTGCCAGCACCGGCGGACAATTAGACTCTGGGGCCAACGTCCTGACTTTC. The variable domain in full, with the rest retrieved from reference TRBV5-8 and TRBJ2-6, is EAGVTQSPTHLIKTRGQQATLRCSPISGHTSVYWYQQALGLGLQFLLWYDEGEERNRGNFPPRFSGRQFPNYSSELNVNALELEDSALYLCASTGGQLDSGANVLTFGAGSRLTVL.

CDR3 protein: CASSLGSRGYQETQYF. CDR3 in DNA: TGTGCCAGCAGCTTAGGGTCGAGAGGGTACCAAGAGACCCAGTACTTC. The chain recombines TRBV11-2 with TRBJ2-5; possible D gene TRBD2, 5 bases. The V and J ends lost 1 base and 0 bases respectively, with 12 bases between them. Germline values: CDR1 SGHAT, CDR2 FQNNGV. This CDR3 is built from 16 residues.

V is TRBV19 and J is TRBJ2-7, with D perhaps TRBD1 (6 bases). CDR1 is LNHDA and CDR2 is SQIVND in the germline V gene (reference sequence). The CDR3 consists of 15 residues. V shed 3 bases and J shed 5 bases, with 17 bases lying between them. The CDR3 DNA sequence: TGTGCCAGTAGTATTTGGGACACCCTTGGAAACGAGCAGTACTTC. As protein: CASSIWDTLGNEQYF.

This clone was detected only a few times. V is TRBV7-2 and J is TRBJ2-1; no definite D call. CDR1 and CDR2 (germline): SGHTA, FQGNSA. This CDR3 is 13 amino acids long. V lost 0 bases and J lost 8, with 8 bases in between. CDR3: CASSLAQRYEQFF. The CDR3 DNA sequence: TGTGCCAGCAGCTTAGCGCAACGGTATGAGCAGTTCTTC. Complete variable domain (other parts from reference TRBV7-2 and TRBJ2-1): GAGVSQSPSNKVTEKGKDVELRCDPISGHTALYWYRQSLGQGLEFLIYFQGNSAPDKSGLPSDRFSAERTGGSVSTLTIQRTQQEDSAVYLCASSLAQRYEQFFGPGTRLTVL.

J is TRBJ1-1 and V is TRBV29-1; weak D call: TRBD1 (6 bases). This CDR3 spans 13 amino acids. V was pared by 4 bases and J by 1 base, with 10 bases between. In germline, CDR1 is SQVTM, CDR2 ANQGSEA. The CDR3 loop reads CSVAGAGNTEAFF. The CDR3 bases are TGCAGCGTTGCAGGGGCAGGGAACACTGAAGCTTTCTTT.

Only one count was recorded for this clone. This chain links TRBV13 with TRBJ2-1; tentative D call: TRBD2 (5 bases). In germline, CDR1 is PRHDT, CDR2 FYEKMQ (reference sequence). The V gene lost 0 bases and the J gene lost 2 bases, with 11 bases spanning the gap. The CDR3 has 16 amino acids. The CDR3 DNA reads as TGTGCCAGCAGCTTAGGCGGCGATAGCGCCTACAATGAGCAGTTCTTC. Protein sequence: CASSLGGDSAYNEQFF.

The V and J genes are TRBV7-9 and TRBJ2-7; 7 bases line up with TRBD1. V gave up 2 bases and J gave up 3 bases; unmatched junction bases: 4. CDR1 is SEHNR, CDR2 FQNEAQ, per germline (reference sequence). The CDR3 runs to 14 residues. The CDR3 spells CASSLSGGVYEQYF. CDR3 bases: TGTGCCAGCAGCTTATCAGGGGGTGTCTACGAGCAGTACTTC.

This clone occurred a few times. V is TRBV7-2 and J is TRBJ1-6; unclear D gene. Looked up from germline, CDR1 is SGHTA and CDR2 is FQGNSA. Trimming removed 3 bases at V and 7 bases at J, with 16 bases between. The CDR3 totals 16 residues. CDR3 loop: CASSFRIPPPNSPLHF. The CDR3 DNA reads TGTGCCAGCAGCTTCAGAATTCCCCCGCCCAATTCACCCCTCCACTTT.

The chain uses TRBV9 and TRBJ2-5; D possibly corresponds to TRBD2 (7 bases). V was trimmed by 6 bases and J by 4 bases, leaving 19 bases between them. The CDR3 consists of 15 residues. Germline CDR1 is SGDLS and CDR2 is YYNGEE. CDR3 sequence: CASTTGGTRGETQYF. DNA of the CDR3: TGTGCCAGCACCACGGGGGGCACGCGAGGAGAGACCCAGTACTTC.

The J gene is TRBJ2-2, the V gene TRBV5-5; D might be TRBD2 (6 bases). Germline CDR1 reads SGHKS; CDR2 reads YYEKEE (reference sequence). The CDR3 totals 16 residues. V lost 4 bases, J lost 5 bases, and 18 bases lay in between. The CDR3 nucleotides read TGTGCCAGCAGCCCAGCTTTTGTAGCGGTGACCGGGGAGCTGTTTTTT. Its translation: CASSPAFVAVTGELFF.

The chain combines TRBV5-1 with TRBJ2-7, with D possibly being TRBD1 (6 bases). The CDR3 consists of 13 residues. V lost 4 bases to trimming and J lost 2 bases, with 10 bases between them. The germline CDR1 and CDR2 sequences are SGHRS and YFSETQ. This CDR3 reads CASSPDRTYEQYF. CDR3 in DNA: TGCGCCAGCAGCCCCGACAGGACCTACGAGCAGTACTTC.

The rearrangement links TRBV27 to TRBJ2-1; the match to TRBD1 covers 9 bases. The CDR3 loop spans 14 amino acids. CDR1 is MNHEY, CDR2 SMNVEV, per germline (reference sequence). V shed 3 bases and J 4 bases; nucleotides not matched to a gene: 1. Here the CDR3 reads CASSFGTGYNEQFF. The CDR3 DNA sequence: TGTGCCAGCAGTTTCGGGACAGGGTACAATGAGCAGTTCTTC.

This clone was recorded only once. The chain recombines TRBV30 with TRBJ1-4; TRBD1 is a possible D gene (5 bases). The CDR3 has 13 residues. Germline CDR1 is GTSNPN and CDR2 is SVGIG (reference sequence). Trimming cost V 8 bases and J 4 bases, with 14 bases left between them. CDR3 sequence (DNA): TGTGCCCTAGTGGGGGGGTATAATGAAAAACTGTTTTTT. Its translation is CALVGGYNEKLFF.

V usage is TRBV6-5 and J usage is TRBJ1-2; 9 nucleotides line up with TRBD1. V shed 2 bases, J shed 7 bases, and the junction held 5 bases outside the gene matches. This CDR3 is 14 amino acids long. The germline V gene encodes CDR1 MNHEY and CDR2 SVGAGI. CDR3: CASSYDRGVFGYTF. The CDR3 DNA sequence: TGTGCCAGCAGTTACGACAGGGGGGTATTTGGCTACACCTTC.

This CDR3 is CASSSPAIGQANYGYTF. The DNA for the CDR3 is TGTGCCAGCAGCTCCCCGGCCATTGGGCAAGCTAACTATGGCTACACCTTC. The V and J genes are TRBV7-2 and TRBJ1-2; D is unresolved. Trimming stripped 4 bases from V and 0 bases from J, with 18 bases between. The CDR3 consists of 17 residues. Germline V gene lookup returns CDR1 SGHTA and CDR2 FQGNSA. The whole variable domain, filled in from reference TRBV7-2 and TRBJ1-2, reads GAGVSQSPSNKVTEKGKDVELRCDPISGHTALYWYRQSLGQGLEFLIYFQGNSAPDKSGLPSDRFSAERTGGSVSTLTIQRTQQEDSAVYLCASSSPAIGQANYGYTFGSGTRLTVV.

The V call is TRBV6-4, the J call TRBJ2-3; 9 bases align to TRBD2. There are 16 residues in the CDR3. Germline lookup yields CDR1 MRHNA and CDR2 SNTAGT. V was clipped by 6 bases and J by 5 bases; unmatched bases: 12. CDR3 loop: CASSVLAGGPVDTQYF. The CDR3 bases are TGTGCCAGCAGCGTACTGGCGGGGGGGCCGGTAGATACGCAGTATTTT.

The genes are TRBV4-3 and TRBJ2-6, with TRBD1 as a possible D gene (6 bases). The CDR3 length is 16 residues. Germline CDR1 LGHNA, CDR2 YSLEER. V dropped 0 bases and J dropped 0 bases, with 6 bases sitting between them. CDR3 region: CASSQETGSGANVLTF. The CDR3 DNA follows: TGCGCCAGCAGCCAAGAGACAGGCTCTGGGGCCAACGTCCTGACTTTC.